These 29 T cell receptor beta chains were sequenced from one sample in a study of T cell repertoires in cytomegalovirus infection. Their cognate antigens are unknown. TCRdb used MiXCR to reprocess the reads, holding one entry per CDR3 protein. The data contain about 830,000 distinct CDR3 sequences, around a third of them singletons. Sequenced here: cultured CD8+ T cells from PBMCs, sampled from culture after CMV antigen stimulation. The receptors were gathered from a human donor in good health (CMV status not recorded). Some clones in this sample may be carry-over from other donors' samples.

This clonotype was seen more than once but under ten times. V is TRBV29-1 and J is TRBJ2-7; perhaps D is TRBD1 or TRBD2 (5 bases each). This CDR3 has 19 residues. V shed 4 bases and J shed 2 bases, with 30 bases lying between them. From germline, CDR1 is SQVTM and CDR2 ANQGSEA. Written as DNA, the CDR3 is TGCAGCGTTGCAAACCCTTCTGGAGTCGTCAGGGCGGGCGCCTACGAGCAGTACTTC. This sequence encodes CSVANPSGVVRAGAYEQYF.

This clonotype was counted a single time. V and J are TRBV6-5 and TRBJ2-3; tentative D call: TRBD1 (5 bases). This CDR3 comprises 16 residues. Germline lookup yields CDR1 MNHEY and CDR2 SVGAGI. V lost 5 bases, J lost 1 base, and 16 bases lay in between. This chain's CDR3 is CASSGWTTSGTDTQYF. The CDR3 DNA reads as TGTGCCAGCAGTGGGTGGACAACCTCAGGCACAGATACGCAGTATTTT.

The rearrangement links TRBV6-6 to TRBJ2-3; 9 nucleotides match TRBD1. The CDR3 is 15 amino acids. The germline V gene encodes CDR1 MNHNY and CDR2 SVGAGI (reference sequence). The J segment lost 2 bases and the V segment lost 10 bases, leaving 10 bases of the junction unmatched. This CDR3 reads CAILPGQGNTDTQYF. The CDR3 region has the DNA TGTGCCATACTTCCGGGACAGGGAAACACAGATACGCAGTATTTT.

This clonotype occurred a few times. The chain is built from TRBV4-1 and TRBJ2-5; D may be TRBD1 (5 bases). Germline loops: CDR1 MGHRA, CDR2 YSYEKL. The CDR3 has 14 amino acids. V lost 1 base to trimming and J lost 0 bases, with 6 bases between them. As DNA, the CDR3 is TGCGCCAGCAGCCAAGGACAGTACCAAGAGACCCAGTACTTC. It encodes CASSQGQYQETQYF.

CDR3 coding DNA: TGCAGTGCCACTGACAGCGGGAGCAATCAGCCCCAGCATTTT. Translated: CSATDSGSNQPQHF. The chain joins TRBV20-1 to TRBJ1-5; D might be TRBD1 (5 bases). There are 14 residues in the CDR3. Germline V gene lookup returns CDR1 DFQATT and CDR2 SNEGSKA (reference sequence). Trimming left V 6 bases short and J 1 base short, with 13 bases between.

To note about this clonotype: A much larger clone sits a single nucleotide away, making a read error possible. V is TRBV7-2 and J is TRBJ2-3; maybe TRBD2 (6 bases). V gave up 0 bases and J gave up 2 bases, with 18 bases separating them. This CDR3 is built from 18 residues. The germline gives CDR1 SGHTA, CDR2 FQGNSA. CDR3 residues: CASSLAKASDDPTDTQYF. CDR3 DNA sequence: TGTGCCAGCAGCTTAGCGAAGGCTAGCGACGACCCCACAGATACGCAGTATTTT.

This clonotype turned up a few times. This sequence joins TRBV19 and TRBJ1-4; D call uncertain. Per germline, CDR1 LNHDA and CDR2 SQIVND (reference sequence). The CDR3 covers 14 residues. V lost 9 bases and J 9 bases, leaving 20 bases between the germline ends. The CDR3 here is CASSPAGRTKKLFF. CDR3 bases: TGTGCCAGCTCGCCTGCAGGTCGGACGAAAAAACTGTTTTTT.

This clonotype came up a few times. This chain uses TRBV7-8 with TRBJ2-1, with a tentative D call TRBD2 (6 bases). Germline CDR1 is SGHVS and CDR2 is FQNEAQ. The V gene lost 1 base and the J gene lost 0 bases, with 10 bases spanning the gap. The CDR3 runs to 16 residues. The CDR3 DNA is TGTGCCAGCAGCTTAGTAGCGGAGAGCTCCTACAATGAGCAGTTCTTC. Encoded protein: CASSLVAESSYNEQFF.

This clonotype was detected only a few times. This chain links TRBV7-9 with TRBJ2-3; D not certain. CDR3 length: 11 amino acids. Germline V gene sequence: CDR1 SEHNR, CDR2 FQNEAQ (reference sequence). V lost 11 bases and J 4 bases, leaving 10 bases between the germline ends. The CDR3 DNA follows: TGTGCCCAAGATCAGGCAGATACGCAGTATTTT. Translating it yields CAQDQADTQYF.

This clonotype was picked up a small number of times. The V gene is TRBV6-6, the J gene TRBJ1-1, with no clear D. The germline V gene encodes CDR1 MNHNY and CDR2 SVGAGI (reference sequence). V dropped 3 bases and J dropped 3 bases, with 14 bases sitting between them. This CDR3 spans 15 amino acids. This CDR3 reads CASSYPRVKDTEAFF. The CDR3 DNA is TGTGCCAGCAGTTATCCGAGGGTAAAGGACACTGAAGCTTTCTTT.

The gene calls are TRBV7-9 and TRBJ2-2; D ambiguous. Looked up from germline, CDR1 is SEHNR and CDR2 is FQNEAQ (reference sequence). The germline V and J ends were trimmed by 2 bases and 7 bases, with 8 bases remaining between them. The CDR3 covers 13 residues. For the CDR3, the DNA is TGTGCCAGCAGCTTATCGGAAAACGGGGAGCTGTTTTTT. This sequence encodes CASSLSENGELFF.

The CDR3 region is CASSWTITGELFF. CDR3 DNA sequence: TGTGCCAGCAGTTGGACTATCACCGGGGAGCTGTTTTTT. The gene calls are TRBV7-9 and TRBJ2-2; D is perhaps TRBD2 (6 bases). Germline CDR1 and CDR2: SEHNR and FQNEAQ (reference sequence). V was shortened by 6 bases and J by 4 bases, with 9 bases between the two germline ends. This CDR3 comprises 13 residues.

This chain uses TRBV20-1 with TRBJ2-1; 8 nucleotides match TRBD2. The junction had 8 bases not matched to a gene; V was cut back by 8 bases and J by 5 bases. CDR1 is DFQATT and CDR2 is SNEGSKA in the germline V gene (reference sequence). The CDR3 is made up of 13 amino acids. The CDR3 nucleotides read TGCAGTCCCCATAGCGGGGAGAACAATGAGCAGTTCTTC. Its translation: CSPHSGENNEQFF.

In this sample, this clonotype turned up many times. This CDR3 is CASSLGGATGELFF. The CDR3 DNA follows: TGTGCCAGCAGCTTGGGGGGGGCCACCGGGGAGCTGTTTTTT. V and J are TRBV7-6 and TRBJ2-2; a possible D gene is TRBD2 (7 bases). CDR3 length equals 14 residues. The germline CDR1 and CDR2 sequences are SGHVS and FNYEAQ. V dropped 3 bases and J dropped 4 bases, with 9 bases sitting between them.

This clonotype was detected only a few times. The V and J genes are TRBV7-9 and TRBJ1-2, with no clear D. Germline CDR1 is SEHNR and CDR2 is FQNEAQ (reference sequence). This CDR3 has 16 residues. Trimming pared 3 bases from V and 2 bases from J, leaving 16 bases between. CDR3 nucleotides: TGTGCCAGCAGCTTCCCCTCGGAGAGCAGGAACTATGGCTACACCTTC. This sequence encodes CASSFPSESRNYGYTF.

The genes are TRBV6-1 and TRBJ2-5, with D unclear. Trimming took 6 bases from V and 2 from J, leaving 7 bases between them. The CDR3 has 12 amino acids. Germline CDR1 is MNHNS and CDR2 is SASEGT. CDR3: CASRAVQETQYF. CDR3 DNA: TGTGCCAGCAGGGCAGTTCAAGAGACCCAGTACTTC.

This chain links TRBV5-4 with TRBJ2-3; no clear D gene. Germline CDR1 and CDR2: SGHNT and YYREEE (reference sequence). Trimming left V 0 bases short and J 2 bases short, with 7 bases between. The CDR3 contains 14 residues. The CDR3 sequence: CASSLGPFTDTQYF. The CDR3, as DNA: TGTGCCAGCAGCTTGGGCCCTTTCACAGATACGCAGTATTTT.

This clonotype was observed once. V usage is TRBV27 and J usage is TRBJ1-4; D ambiguous. Looked up from germline, CDR1 is MNHEY and CDR2 is SMNVEV (reference sequence). The CDR3 loop spans 15 amino acids. Trimming removed 5 bases at V and 2 bases at J, with 12 bases between. The CDR3 here is CASSPGWGTNEKLFF. As DNA, the CDR3 is TGTGCCAGCAGTCCGGGATGGGGTACTAATGAAAAACTGTTTTTT.

This clonotype was counted only a few times. This chain uses TRBV7-8 with TRBJ2-5; TRBD2 might be the D (7 bases). The CDR3 contains 16 residues. Trimming removed 1 base at V and 4 bases at J, with 16 bases between. Germline CDR1 reads SGHVS; CDR2 reads FQNEAQ. The CDR3 DNA sequence: TGTGCCAGCAGCTTAGGGGGGGGGGCGCAAGGAGAGACCCAGTACTTC. Its translation is CASSLGGGAQGETQYF.

The chain couples TRBV7-9 to TRBJ1-1; the D is unclear. The CDR3 extends over 17 amino acids. V was trimmed by 5 bases and J by 1 base, leaving 20 bases between them. In germline, CDR1 is SEHNR, CDR2 FQNEAQ (reference sequence). The CDR3 DNA reads as TGTGCCAGCAGCGATCTTACGGGTTACAGATCGAACACTGAAGCTTTCTTT. This sequence encodes CASSDLTGYRSNTEAFF.

This clonotype was recorded a few times. The CDR3 bases are TGTGCCATCCTGGGTCGGGAAAACTATGGCTACACCTTC. Amino acid sequence: CAILGRENYGYTF. The chain joins TRBV6-2 or TRBV6-3 to TRBJ1-2, with unresolved D. The CDR3 is made up of 13 amino acids. Trimming pared 10 bases from V and 2 bases from J, leaving 14 bases between. Germline lookup yields CDR1 MNHEY and CDR2 SVGEGT.

This clonotype was observed a few times. This chain joins TRBV6-1 and TRBJ1-1; TRBD1 might be the D (6 bases). The germline V and J ends were trimmed by 7 bases and 8 bases, with 8 bases remaining between them. The CDR3 has 10 residues. Germline V lookup: CDR1 MNHNS, CDR2 SASEGT. CDR3 bases: TGTGCCAGCAAGGGGGGGGAAGCTTTCTTT. It yields the protein CASKGGEAFF.

The chain combines TRBV6-4 with TRBJ2-1, with D possibly TRBD2 on 5 matching bases. This CDR3 has 12 residues. Germline V gene sequence: CDR1 MRHNA, CDR2 SNTAGT. V gave up 1 base and J gave up 8 bases, with 6 bases separating them. The DNA for the CDR3 is TGTGCCAGCAGTGACTTGGAGGATGAGCAGTTCTTC. It codes for CASSDLEDEQFF.

The J gene is TRBJ1-6, the V gene TRBV6-2 or TRBV6-3; 7 bases are shared with TRBD1. Losses at the gene ends were 7 bases for V and 0 bases for J; bases not matched to a gene: 6. This CDR3 region has 16 residues. Looked up from germline, CDR1 is MNHEY and CDR2 is SVGEGT. CDR3 DNA sequence: TGTGCCAGCAACCTACAGGGGCTCTCCTATAATTCACCCCTCCACTTT. It specifies CASNLQGLSYNSPLHF.

The chain has TRBV6-1 and TRBJ2-7; D possibly corresponds to TRBD1 (5 bases). This CDR3 spans 13 amino acids. The germline V gene has CDR1 MNHNS and CDR2 SASEGT. Between the trimmed V and J ends, which lost 1 base and 5 bases, there was a span of 9 bases. The CDR3: CASSEVRADEQYV. The DNA for the CDR3 is TGTGCCAGCAGTGAAGTCAGGGCAGACGAGCAGTACGTC.

This sequence joins TRBV20-1 and TRBJ2-7, with TRBD2 as a possible D gene (6 bases). Germline V gene data show CDR1 as DFQATT and CDR2 as SNEGSKA (reference sequence). V lost 3 bases, J lost 4 bases, and 16 bases lay in between. The CDR3 loop spans 14 amino acids. CDR3 protein: CSASGTEGWYEQYF. CDR3 sequence (DNA): TGCAGTGCTAGCGGGACGGAGGGATGGTACGAGCAGTACTTC.

A few counts support this clonotype. For the CDR3, the DNA is TGTGCCAGCAGCTTGTTCTACCTGGATGGCTACACCTTC. Protein: CASSLFYLDGYTF. The rearrangement uses TRBV5-4 and TRBJ1-2; D is uncertain. Between the trimmed V and J ends, which lost 1 base and 6 bases, there was a span of 10 bases. This CDR3 is 13 amino acids long. CDR1 and CDR2 from the germline V gene are SGHNT and YYREEE (reference sequence).

The rearrangement joins TRBV19 to TRBJ1-4; D is perhaps TRBD1 (6 bases). Per germline, CDR1 LNHDA and CDR2 SQIVND (reference sequence). The CDR3 has 14 amino acids. V lost 6 bases, J lost 8 bases, and 16 bases lay in between. The CDR3 here is CASRHPMGGEKLFF. The CDR3 bases are TGTGCCAGTAGACATCCCATGGGGGGCGAAAAACTGTTTTTT.

The chain is built from TRBV7-6 and TRBJ2-5; D unresolved. The CDR3 consists of 15 residues. The germline V and J ends were trimmed by 1 base and 4 bases, with 13 bases remaining between them. Germline CDR1 and CDR2: SGHVS and FNYEAQ. The CDR3 DNA reads as TGTGCCAGCAGCTTAGATACGGGTTCGGGAGAGACCCAGTACTTC. Its translation is CASSLDTGSGETQYF.